This TCR beta chain appears in the sequencing data of a study of beta chain features in type 1 diabetes. CD45RO/CCR7/CD25/CD127/CD95/CD27 separated CD4+ naive, central memory, regulatory and stem cell-like memory cells by sorting. Study-wide findings and caveats: Healthy donors had naive, central memory and Treg TCRB repertoires that appeared less similar than those seen among patients. Reduced insertions and increased deletions marked VDJ junctions in type 1 diabetes patients.

The isolated RNA, all of it, was reverse transcribed, so expressed TCRB transcripts were what got sequenced. Repertoires were generated with immunoSEQ multiplex PCR, while TCRdb's copy carries only in-frame clones and drops some. Altogether more than 8,000 clones are present, roughly 74% being singletons, with the ten largest covering approximately 1.4%. Germline assignment: CDR1 SEHNR and CDR2 FQNEAQ (reference sequence). V lost 2 bases to trimming and J lost 5 bases, with 8 bases between them. This CDR3 comprises 13 residues. Regarding this clone: Antigen specificity is unknown.

This clonotype originated in a woman in her late teens or twenties in good health. The V call is TRBV7-9, the J call TRBJ2-3, with D perhaps TRBD1 (6 bases). Material for sequencing was Tregs from blood. CDR3 in DNA: TGTGCCAGCAGCTTATCAGGGGTAGATACGCAGTATTTT. This sequence encodes CASSLSGVDTQYF.